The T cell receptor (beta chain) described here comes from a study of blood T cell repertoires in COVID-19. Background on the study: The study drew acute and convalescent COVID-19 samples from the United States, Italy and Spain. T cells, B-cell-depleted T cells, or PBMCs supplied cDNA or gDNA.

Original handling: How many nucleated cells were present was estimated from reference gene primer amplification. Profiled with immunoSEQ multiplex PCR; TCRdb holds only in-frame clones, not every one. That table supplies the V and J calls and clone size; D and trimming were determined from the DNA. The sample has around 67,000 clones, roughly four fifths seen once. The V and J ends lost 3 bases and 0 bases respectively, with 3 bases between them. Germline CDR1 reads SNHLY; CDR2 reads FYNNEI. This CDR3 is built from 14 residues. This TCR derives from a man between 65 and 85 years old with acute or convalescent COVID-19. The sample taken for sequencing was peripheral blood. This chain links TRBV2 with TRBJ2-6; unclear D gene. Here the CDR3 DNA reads TGTGCCAGCAGTGAGAGCTCTGGGGCCAACGTCCTGACTTTC. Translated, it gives CASSESSGANVLTF.